This T cell receptor (beta chain) was recorded in a study of T cells after yellow fever vaccination. V was shortened by 0 bases and J by 1 base, with 13 bases between the two germline ends. Germline V lookup: CDR1 SQVTM, CDR2 ANQGSEA. CDR3 size: 16 residues. TCRdb re-called the 5' RACE reads with MiXCR, one entry per CDR3 protein. The sample yields some 96,000 distinct CDR3 sequences, 7.5% to 10% seen once. The sequencing used CD8+ T cells not binding an NS4B(214-222) dextramer, sorted from PBMCs, collected less than 16 days after the first yellow fever vaccination. The TCR originated in a young man who received the YFV17D yellow fever vaccine. V and J are TRBV29-1 and TRBJ2-1, with D possibly being TRBD1 or TRBD2 (5 bases each). The CDR3 coding sequence is TGCAGCGTTGAAGATCGGGACCTATATTCCTACAATGAGCAGTTCTTC. Translated: CSVEDRDLYSYNEQFF.